This T cell receptor (beta chain) was identified during a study of T-cell memory formation after mild COVID-19. Study results and caveats: Later expanders leaned CD4+, whereas day 15 to 85 contracting clones were balanced CD4/CD8. Mostly located in CM and EM were contracting CD4+ clones, with contracting CD8+ clones located in EMRA. For second-wave clones that peaked at day 37, SARS-CoV-2 specificity went unverified.

The junction had 5 bases not matched to a gene; V was cut back by 0 bases and J by 0 bases. The CDR3 is made up of 18 amino acids. Germline V gene sequence: CDR1 SGDLS, CDR2 YYNGEE. TCR alpha and TCR beta cDNA libraries carrying sample barcodes and UMIs came from 5'RACE with constant-segment primers. From the 5' RACE reads, TCRdb called clonotypes with MiXCR, one entry per CDR3 protein. This table has over 500,000 distinct CDR3 sequences, 15% to 20% appearing once. A remark on this clonotype: Its antigen is not known.

Specimen: PBMCs or a T cell subset sorted from them (not recorded which). This chain joins TRBV9 and TRBJ2-1, with 11 bases that match TRBD2. The source of this sequence is an adult woman who had mild COVID-19 (a few samples of this study predate the infection). Cell type and time point are not known. The CDR3 reads CASSVAASGRISYNEQFF. CDR3 nucleotides: TGTGCCAGCAGCGTAGCTGCTAGCGGGAGGATCTCCTACAATGAGCAGTTCTTC.